Sequencing of this T cell receptor (beta chain) was carried out in a study of CD8 T cells in acute hepatitis C reinfection (dated by TCRdb to about 2021). Regarding the complete study: This study examined the TCRbeta repertoire of CD8+ T cells that recognize the HCV NS3-1073 epitope, both during acute infection and after viral clearance. Several spontaneous resolvers provided paired acute and follow-up samples. What the research found in general, with its limitations: Because bulk sequencing covered only the TCRbeta chain, the alphabeta pairing of the public clonotypes could not be determined. Follow-up repertoires were not available for chronically infected subjects, because NS3-1073 specific cells were too rare to be sorted. The NS3-1073 specific repertoires were highly diverse, and diversity did not differ significantly among acute resolver, follow-up resolver and acute chronic samples. TRBV04 and TRBV06 gene families were preferentially used in all groups, and this usage was not explained by overrepresentation in the naive pool. CDR3 sequences shared with other epitopes were rarely observed, and exact matching may have been limited by differing sequencing approaches. Regardless of outcome, about a dozen public clonotypes were found, and one public clonotype used V04-02/J02-02.

Genomic DNA was extracted from the FACS-sorted cells, and the TCRbeta chains were sequenced by the commercial immunoSEQ service. As for how the authors treated the data: ImmunoSEQ Analyzer software v3.0 and R v3.5.1 were the tools used to analyze the repertoire data. Sequences containing stop codons or out-of-frame rearrangements were removed, so only productive rearrangements were analyzed. Simpson diversity, Shannon entropy, CDR3 length and nucleotide addition metrics were obtained from the sequencing provider. Clonotypes were grouped by frequency as dominant, sub-dominant, low or lowest abundance, and most analyses excluded clonotypes below 0.1%. A CDR3 amino acid clonotype was designated public if detected in at least two subjects at a cumulative frequency of at least 0.5%. TCRdb stores this immuneACCESS table with in-frame sequences only. Part of the clones is absent; in the studies checked, under half of the shortfall reflects unresolved V genes, and no reason is known for the rest. V, J and clone size are taken as reported in that table, and D and trimming were inferred from the DNA itself. Recorded for this sample are 35,000 to 40,000 clones; roughly 89% of them occurred a single time. The top ten hold roughly 0.48% of the sample.

The V and J ends are trimmed by 4 bases and 2 bases, leaving 9 bases between them. CDR1 is given as MNHEY and CDR2 as SMNVEV, both from the germline V gene (reference sequence). Including the terminal cysteine and phenylalanine, the CDR3 comprises 14 residues. Kept here is only the CDR3 DNA, which spans 42 bases and is read in frame from base 1. Comments on this clone: Its specific antigen is unknown. No much larger clonotype is one base removed from it; base qualities were not supplied.

The time point label on this specimen signifies: naive CD8 control sorted from an acute-time-point sample. Enrolled in the Montreal Hepatitis C Cohort (HEPCO) in Canada, the donors were people who inject drugs, and these donors were followed every 3 months. Acute primary HCV infection was defined as a positive HCV RNA or antibody test after a negative test within the previous 24 weeks. Surface staining used CD3, CD8 and CD45RO antibodies, with an aqua fixable dye to exclude dead cells. The cohort also had about 6 subjects who developed chronic infection, defined as being HCV RNA positive at 24 weeks. Once thawed from cryostorage, peripheral blood mononuclear cells underwent negative selection via the MACS CD8+ T cell Isolation Kit to obtain CD8+ T cells. Cells were sorted on a BD FACSAria II cell sorter.

The V and J genes are TRBV27 and TRBJ2-1; TRBD1 is a possible D gene, resting on 6 matching bases. The receptor comes from a man aged 30 to 39 with chronic hepatitis C. The sample was naive CD8+ T cells from PBMCs. The cell subset or site label for this specimen denotes: sorted total naive CD45RO-negative CD8+ T cells. The sequenced DNA is TGTGCCAGCAGTTCCGGGACAACCTACAATGAGCAGTTCTTC. It translates to CASSSGTTYNEQFF.